Presented here are 16 T cell receptor beta chains from one specimen sequenced in a study of blood T cell repertoires in COVID-19. Here immunoSEQ multiplex PCR was the method, and the copy in TCRdb shows in-frame clones only, minus some. The profile shows a few hundred thousand clones, roughly 88% of them singletons. Specimen: peripheral blood. These receptor sequences come from a human donor in a cohort sampled during active COVID-19.

The chain links TRBV5-1 to TRBJ1-4, with D unresolved. CDR1 SGHRS and CDR2 YFSETQ come from the germline V gene. Trimming stripped 1 base from V and 5 bases from J, with 6 bases between. This CDR3 has 13 amino acids. DNA for the CDR3: TGCGCCAGCAGCTTGTTCCAAAATGAAAAACTGTTTTTT. Translation: CASSLFQNEKLFF. The full variable domain, rest sourced from reference TRBV5-1 and TRBJ1-4, is KAGVTQTPRYLIKTRGQQVTLSCSPISGHRSVSWYQQTPGQGLQFLFEYFSETQRNKGNFPGRFSGRQFSNSRSEMNVSTLELGDSALYLCASSLFQNEKLFFGSGTQLSVL.

The table lists this clone with a few counts. CDR3 amino acids: CASSSGTGNQPQHF. The DNA for the CDR3 is TGTGCCAGCAGCTCCGGGACAGGCAATCAGCCCCAGCATTTT. The gene calls are TRBV13 and TRBJ1-5; 7 bases fit TRBD1. CDR1 PRHDT and CDR2 FYEKMQ come from the germline V gene (reference sequence). The CDR3 has 14 residues. Trimming at V came to 4 bases and at J to 2 bases, leaving 2 bases not matched to a gene. The whole variable domain, remainder taken from reference TRBV13 and TRBJ1-5, is AAGVIQSPRHLIKEKRETATLKCYPIPRHDTVYWYQQGPGQDPQFLISFYEKMQSDKGSIPDRFSAQQFSDYHSELNMSSLELGDSALYFCASSSGTGNQPQHFGDGTRLSIL.

The V call is TRBV15, the J call TRBJ2-3, with a weak D call TRBD2 (5 bases). The germline CDR1 and CDR2 sequences are LNHNV and YYDKDF (reference sequence). Between the trimmed V and J ends, which lost 2 bases and 0 bases, there was a span of 15 bases. The CDR3 spans 17 residues. CDR3 sequence: CATSRSGTYTSTDTQYF. The CDR3 nucleotides read TGTGCCACCAGCAGAAGCGGAACCTATACTAGCACAGATACGCAGTATTTT. The entire variable domain, with the rest obtained from reference TRBV15 and TRBJ2-3, is as follows: DAMVIQNPRYQVTQFGKPVTLSCSQTLNHNVMYWYQQKSSQAPKLLFHYYDKDFNNEADTPDNFQSRRPNTSFCFLDIRSPGLGDTAMYLCATSRSGTYTSTDTQYFGPGTRLTVL.

In nucleotides, the CDR3 is TGTGCCAGTAGTATAGCGAAGGGGTTCTACGAGCAGTACTTC. Translating gives CASSIAKGFYEQYF. The chain recombines TRBV19 with TRBJ2-7, with a tentative D call TRBD1 (5 bases). V was cut by 1 base and J by 3 bases, with 10 bases left in between. There are 14 residues in the CDR3. Germline CDR1 reads LNHDA; CDR2 reads SQIVND (reference sequence).

The CDR3 sequence: CASSVGQRGEGETQYF. The DNA of the CDR3 is TGTGCCAGCAGCGTAGGCCAGCGGGGGGAGGGAGAGACCCAGTACTTC. The V call is TRBV9, the J call TRBJ2-5; 9 bases line up with TRBD2. CDR1 is SGDLS and CDR2 is YYNGEE in the germline V gene. V shed 0 bases, J shed 4 bases, and the junction held 7 bases outside the gene matches. The CDR3 is 16 amino acids.

J is TRBJ1-2 and V is TRBV18, with D possibly TRBD1 on 6 matching bases. Germline V lookup: CDR1 KGHSH, CDR2 LQKENI. The CDR3 totals 13 residues. Trimming removed 0 bases at V and 6 bases at J, with 8 bases between. The CDR3 here is CASSPPAGDGYTF. For the CDR3, the DNA is TGTGCCAGCTCACCACCGGCAGGGGATGGCTACACCTTC. Full variable domain (rest looked up from reference TRBV18 and TRBJ1-2): NAGVMQNPRHLVRRRGQEARLRCSPMKGHSHVYWYRQLPEEGLKFMVYLQKENIIDESGMPKERFSAEFPKEGPSILRIQQVVRGDSAAYFCASSPPAGDGYTFGSGTRLTVV.

This clone was picked up one time. The chain links TRBV5-1 to TRBJ2-5; D is perhaps TRBD2 (5 bases). CDR1 and CDR2 from the germline V gene are SGHRS and YFSETQ. Trimming left V 9 bases short and J 5 bases short, with 8 bases between. This CDR3 comprises 10 residues. This CDR3 is CATRRETQYF. The CDR3 DNA reads TGCGCCACTCGGAGGGAGACCCAGTACTTC.

The chain has TRBV5-1 and TRBJ1-6, with D perhaps TRBD1 (5 bases). Trimming stripped 0 bases from V and 5 bases from J, with 9 bases between. This CDR3 has 15 residues. Germline V gene sequence: CDR1 SGHRS, CDR2 YFSETQ. CDR3 loop: CASSLGGGNNSPLHF. Written as DNA, the CDR3 is TGCGCCAGCAGCTTGGGTGGGGGGAATAATTCACCCCTCCACTTT.

The chain joins TRBV10-3 to TRBJ1-4; tentative D call: TRBD1 (6 bases). CDR1 and CDR2 from the germline V gene are ENHRY and SYGVKD. The CDR3 sequence is 16 residues long. V lost 3 bases to trimming and J lost 5 bases, with 16 bases between them. The CDR3 loop is CAISDDRSGPNEKLFF. The CDR3 DNA follows: TGTGCCATCAGTGATGACAGGTCCGGGCCGAATGAAAAACTGTTTTTT.

The chain combines TRBV19 with TRBJ2-3, with 14 positions matching TRBD2. This CDR3 is built from 14 residues. Germline CDR1 reads LNHDA; CDR2 reads SQIVND (reference sequence). With 4 bases clipped from V and 8 bases from J, the junction kept 2 bases outside the gene matches. The CDR3 region is CASSKGLAGVTQYF. The CDR3 region has the DNA TGTGCCAGTAGTAAGGGACTAGCGGGAGTTACGCAGTATTTT. The full variable domain, with the rest looked up from reference TRBV19 and TRBJ2-3, is DGGITQSPKYLFRKEGQNVTLSCEQNLNHDAMYWYRQDPGQGLRLIYYSQIVNDFQKGDIAEGYSVSREKKESFPLTVTSAQKNPTAFYLCASSKGLAGVTQYFGPGTRLTVL.

The chain carries TRBV9 and TRBJ2-7; 10 bases are shared with TRBD2. V lost 3 bases to trimming and J lost 2 bases; unmatched junction nucleotides: 2. The germline V gene encodes CDR1 SGDLS and CDR2 YYNGEE. CDR3 size: 14 residues. CDR3 in DNA: TGTGCCAGCAGCGGGACTAGCGGAACCTACGAGCAGTACTTC. Translated, it gives CASSGTSGTYEQYF.

The V call is TRBV7-9, the J call TRBJ1-3, with D maybe TRBD1 (5 bases). From germline, CDR1 is SEHNR and CDR2 FQNEAQ (reference sequence). The CDR3 loop spans 17 amino acids. V was shortened by 5 bases and J by 0 bases, with 17 bases between the two germline ends. Here the CDR3 reads CASSTRVGFSSGNTIYF. The CDR3 DNA reads TGTGCCAGCAGCACCAGGGTGGGGTTTAGCTCTGGAAACACCATATATTTT.

A few counts support this clone. This chain links TRBV4-1 with TRBJ1-5; tentative D call: TRBD1 (5 bases). With 1 base removed from V and 5 bases from J, the gap between germline ends came to 9 bases. CDR1 MGHRA and CDR2 YSYEKL come from the germline V gene. This CDR3 has 14 residues. The CDR3 sequence: CASSQVRGDQPQHF. The CDR3, as DNA: TGCGCCAGCAGCCAAGTTCGGGGGGATCAGCCCCAGCATTTT.

The rearrangement links TRBV7-3 to TRBJ1-2; 11 nucleotides align to TRBD1. Germline loops: CDR1 SGHTA, CDR2 FQGTGA. V was pared by 0 bases and J by 4 bases, with 4 bases of the junction left unmatched. This CDR3 region has 16 residues. The CDR3 spells CASSLTGTGGLYGYTF. CDR3 nucleotides: TGTGCCAGCAGCTTAACGGGGACAGGGGGTCTCTATGGCTACACCTTC. Full variable domain (outside the CDR3, taken from reference TRBV7-3 and TRBJ1-2): GAGVSQTPSNKVTEKGKYVELRCDPISGHTALYWYRQSLGQGPEFLIYFQGTGAADDSGLPNDRFFAVRPEGSVSTLKIQRTERGDSAVYLCASSLTGTGGLYGYTFGSGTRLTVV.

This rearrangement joins TRBV18 to TRBJ1-1, with D maybe TRBD1 (5 bases). The V end lost 3 bases, the J end lost 3 bases, and 14 bases lay between the germline ends. The CDR3 is 15 residues long. CDR1 and CDR2 from the germline V gene are KGHSH and LQKENI. Here the CDR3 reads CASSPAGWEDTEAFF. DNA for the CDR3: TGTGCCAGCTCACCGGCAGGGTGGGAGGACACTGAAGCTTTCTTT.

Turning to this clone: The junction departs from the called germline gene at one end, perhaps through a read error. This rearrangement joins TRBV6-5 to TRBJ1-1, with 7 bases aligning to TRBD1. CDR3 size: 15 residues. CDR1 and CDR2 from the germline V gene are MNHEY and SVGAGI. The CDR3 sequence is CARGGTVGKSTEAFF. In DNA, the CDR3 is TGCGCTCGGGGCGGGACAGTTGGGAAAAGCACTGAAGCTTTCTTT.